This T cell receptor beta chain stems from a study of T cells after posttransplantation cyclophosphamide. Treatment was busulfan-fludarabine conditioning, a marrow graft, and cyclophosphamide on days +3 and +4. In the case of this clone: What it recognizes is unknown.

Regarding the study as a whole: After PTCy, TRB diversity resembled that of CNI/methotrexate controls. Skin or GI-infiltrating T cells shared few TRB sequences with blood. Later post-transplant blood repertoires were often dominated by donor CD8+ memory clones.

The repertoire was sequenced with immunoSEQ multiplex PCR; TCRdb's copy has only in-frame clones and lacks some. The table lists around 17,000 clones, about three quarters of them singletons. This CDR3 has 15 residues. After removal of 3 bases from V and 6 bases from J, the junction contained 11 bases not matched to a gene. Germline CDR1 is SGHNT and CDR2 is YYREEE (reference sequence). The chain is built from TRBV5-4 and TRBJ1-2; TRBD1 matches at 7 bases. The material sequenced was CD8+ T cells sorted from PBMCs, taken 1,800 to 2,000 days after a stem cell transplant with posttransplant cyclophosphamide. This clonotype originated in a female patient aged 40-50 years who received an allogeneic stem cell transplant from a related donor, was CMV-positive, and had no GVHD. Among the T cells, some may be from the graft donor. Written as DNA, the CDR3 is TGTGCCAGCAGCTCCCTAGGGGGCATGGAAGATGGCTACACCTTC. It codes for CASSSLGGMEDGYTF.